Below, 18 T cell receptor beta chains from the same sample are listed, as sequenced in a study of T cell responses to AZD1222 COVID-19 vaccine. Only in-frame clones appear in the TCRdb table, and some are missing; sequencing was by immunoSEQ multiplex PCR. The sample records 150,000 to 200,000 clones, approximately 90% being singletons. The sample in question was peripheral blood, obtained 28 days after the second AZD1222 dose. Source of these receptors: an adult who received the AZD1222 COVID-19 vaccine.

The CDR3 spells CAGILWSTGFPNEKLFF. In nucleotides, the CDR3 is TGCGCCGGAATCCTATGGAGCACAGGGTTTCCTAATGAAAAACTGTTTTTT. The V and J genes are TRBV23-1 and TRBJ1-4, with D possibly TRBD1 on 6 matching bases. TRBV23-1 carries the ORF label, with uncertain function. The germline V and J ends were trimmed by 11 bases and 3 bases, with 25 bases remaining between them. The CDR3 spans 17 residues.

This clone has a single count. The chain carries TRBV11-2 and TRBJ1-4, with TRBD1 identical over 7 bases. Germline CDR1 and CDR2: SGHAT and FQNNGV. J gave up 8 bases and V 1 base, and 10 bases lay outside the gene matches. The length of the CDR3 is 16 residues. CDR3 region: CASSLAPTGASEKLFF. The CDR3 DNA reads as TGTGCCAGCAGCTTAGCACCAACAGGGGCCTCGGAAAAACTGTTTTTT.

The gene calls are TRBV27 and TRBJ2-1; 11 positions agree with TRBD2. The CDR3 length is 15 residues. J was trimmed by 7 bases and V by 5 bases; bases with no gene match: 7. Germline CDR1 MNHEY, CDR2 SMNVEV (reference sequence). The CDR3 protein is CASSKLAGVRNEQFF. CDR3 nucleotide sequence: TGTGCCAGCAGTAAACTAGCGGGAGTTAGGAATGAGCAGTTCTTC.

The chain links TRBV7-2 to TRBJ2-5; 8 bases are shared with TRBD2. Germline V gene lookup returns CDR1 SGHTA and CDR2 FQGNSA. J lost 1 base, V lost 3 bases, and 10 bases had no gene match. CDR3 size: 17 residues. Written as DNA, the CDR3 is TGTGCCAGCAGCTTCGGAGGGCGGGGGGATTCCCAAGAGACCCAGTACTTC. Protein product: CASSFGGRGDSQETQYF. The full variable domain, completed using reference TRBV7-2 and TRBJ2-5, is GAGVSQSPSNKVTEKGKDVELRCDPISGHTALYWYRQSLGQGLEFLIYFQGNSAPDKSGLPSDRFSAERTGGSVSTLTIQRTQQEDSAVYLCASSFGGRGDSQETQYFGPGTRLLVL.

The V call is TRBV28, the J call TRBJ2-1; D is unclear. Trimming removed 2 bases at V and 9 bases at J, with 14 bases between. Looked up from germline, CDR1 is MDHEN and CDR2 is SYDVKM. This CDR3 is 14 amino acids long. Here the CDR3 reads CASSLAVFRSEQFF. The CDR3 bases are TGTGCCAGCAGTTTAGCCGTTTTTCGGAGTGAGCAGTTCTTC.

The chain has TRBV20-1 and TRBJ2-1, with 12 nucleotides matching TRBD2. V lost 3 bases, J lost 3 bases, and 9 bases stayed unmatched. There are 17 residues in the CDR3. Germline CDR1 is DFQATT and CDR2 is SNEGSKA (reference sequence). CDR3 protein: CSASTLAGGVVYNEQFF. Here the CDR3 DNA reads TGCAGTGCTAGTACGCTAGCGGGAGGGGTTGTCTACAATGAGCAGTTCTTC.

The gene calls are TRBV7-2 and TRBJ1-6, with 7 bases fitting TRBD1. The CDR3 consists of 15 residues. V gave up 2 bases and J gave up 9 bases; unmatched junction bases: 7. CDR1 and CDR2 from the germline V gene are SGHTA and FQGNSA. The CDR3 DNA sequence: TGTGCCAGCAGCTTAAGGGGGACAGTCGTTTCACCCCTCCACTTT. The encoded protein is CASSLRGTVVSPLHF.

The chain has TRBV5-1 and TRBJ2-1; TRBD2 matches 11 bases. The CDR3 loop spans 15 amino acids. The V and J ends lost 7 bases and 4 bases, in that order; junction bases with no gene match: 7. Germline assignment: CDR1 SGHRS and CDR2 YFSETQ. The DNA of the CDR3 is TGCGCCAGCTGCCCCGGGACTAGCGGATACAATGAGCAGTTCTTC. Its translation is CASCPGTSGYNEQFF. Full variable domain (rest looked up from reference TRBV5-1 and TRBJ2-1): KAGVTQTPRYLIKTRGQQVTLSCSPISGHRSVSWYQQTPGQGLQFLFEYFSETQRNKGNFPGRFSGRQFSNSRSEMNVSTLELGDSALYLCASCPGTSGYNEQFFGPGTRLTVL.

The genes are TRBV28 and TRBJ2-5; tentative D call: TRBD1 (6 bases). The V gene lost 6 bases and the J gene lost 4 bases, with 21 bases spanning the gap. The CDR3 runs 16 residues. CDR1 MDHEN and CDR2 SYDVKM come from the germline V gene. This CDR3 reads CASREHGQGRGETQYF. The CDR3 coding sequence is TGTGCCAGCAGGGAGCATGGGCAGGGGAGAGGAGAGACCCAGTACTTC.

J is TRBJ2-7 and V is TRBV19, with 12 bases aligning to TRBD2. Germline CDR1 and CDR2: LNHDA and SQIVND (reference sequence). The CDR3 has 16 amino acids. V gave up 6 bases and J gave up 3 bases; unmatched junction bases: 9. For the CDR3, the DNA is TGTGCCAGTAGCAAAACCGGGACTAGCGGGCACTACGAGCAGTACTTC. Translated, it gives CASSKTGTSGHYEQYF.

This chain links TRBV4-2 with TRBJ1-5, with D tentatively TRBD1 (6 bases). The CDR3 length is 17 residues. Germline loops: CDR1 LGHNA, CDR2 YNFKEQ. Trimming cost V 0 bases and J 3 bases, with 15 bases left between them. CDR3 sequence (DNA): TGTGCCAGCAGCCAAGATCCGAGCAGGGGAGTCAATCAGCCCCAGCATTTT. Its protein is CASSQDPSRGVNQPQHF.

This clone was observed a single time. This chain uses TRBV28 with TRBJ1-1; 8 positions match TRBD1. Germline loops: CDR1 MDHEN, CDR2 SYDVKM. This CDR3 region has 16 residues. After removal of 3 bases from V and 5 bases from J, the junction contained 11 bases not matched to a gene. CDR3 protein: CASSFSLGQGRTEAFF. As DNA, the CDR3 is TGTGCCAGCAGTTTCTCCCTCGGACAGGGTAGGACTGAAGCTTTCTTT. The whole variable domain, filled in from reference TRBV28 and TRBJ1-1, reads DVKVTQSSRYLVKRTGEKVFLECVQDMDHENMFWYRQDPGLGLRLIYFSYDVKMKEKGDIPEGYSVSREKKERFSLILESASTNQTSMYLCASSFSLGQGRTEAFFGQGTRLTVV.

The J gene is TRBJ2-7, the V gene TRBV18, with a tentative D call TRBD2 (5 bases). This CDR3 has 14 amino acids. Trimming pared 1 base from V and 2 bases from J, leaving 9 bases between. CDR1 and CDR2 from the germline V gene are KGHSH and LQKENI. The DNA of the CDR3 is TGTGCCAGCTCACCACGGGTCGGGACCTACGAGCAGTACTTC. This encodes CASSPRVGTYEQYF.

Written as DNA, the CDR3 is TGTGCCAGCAGTCACAGGGGGTCCGGGGAGCTGTTTTTT. Translated: CASSHRGSGELFF. This rearrangement joins TRBV27 to TRBJ2-2; 8 bases agree with TRBD1. The CDR3 covers 13 residues. The ends lost 5 bases at V and 6 bases at J; junction bases unmatched: 2. Germline V gives CDR1 MNHEY, CDR2 SMNVEV (reference sequence).

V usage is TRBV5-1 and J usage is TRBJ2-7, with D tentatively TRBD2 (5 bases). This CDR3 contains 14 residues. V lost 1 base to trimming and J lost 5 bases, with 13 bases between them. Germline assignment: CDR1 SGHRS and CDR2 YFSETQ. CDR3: CASSLSLAAHEQYF. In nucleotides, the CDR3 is TGCGCCAGCAGCTTGTCCCTAGCAGCGCACGAGCAGTACTTC.

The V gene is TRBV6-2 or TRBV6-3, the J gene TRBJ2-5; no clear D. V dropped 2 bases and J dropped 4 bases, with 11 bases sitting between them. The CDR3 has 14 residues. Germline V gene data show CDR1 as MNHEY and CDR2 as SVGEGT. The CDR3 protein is CASSYGWGRETQYF. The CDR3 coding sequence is TGTGCCAGCAGTTACGGCTGGGGTAGAGAGACCCAGTACTTC.

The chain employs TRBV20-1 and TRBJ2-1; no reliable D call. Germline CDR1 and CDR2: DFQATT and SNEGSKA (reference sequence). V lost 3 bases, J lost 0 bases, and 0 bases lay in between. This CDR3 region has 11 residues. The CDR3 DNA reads TGCAGTGCTAGCTCCTACAATGAGCAGTTCTTC. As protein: CSASSYNEQFF.

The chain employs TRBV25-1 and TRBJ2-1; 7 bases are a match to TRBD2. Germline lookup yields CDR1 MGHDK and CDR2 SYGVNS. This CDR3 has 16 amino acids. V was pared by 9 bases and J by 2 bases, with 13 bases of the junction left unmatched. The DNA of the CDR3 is TGTGCCAGTAAGGGGACGGCTAGCGGAACCTACAATGAGCAGTTCTTC. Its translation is CASKGTASGTYNEQFF.